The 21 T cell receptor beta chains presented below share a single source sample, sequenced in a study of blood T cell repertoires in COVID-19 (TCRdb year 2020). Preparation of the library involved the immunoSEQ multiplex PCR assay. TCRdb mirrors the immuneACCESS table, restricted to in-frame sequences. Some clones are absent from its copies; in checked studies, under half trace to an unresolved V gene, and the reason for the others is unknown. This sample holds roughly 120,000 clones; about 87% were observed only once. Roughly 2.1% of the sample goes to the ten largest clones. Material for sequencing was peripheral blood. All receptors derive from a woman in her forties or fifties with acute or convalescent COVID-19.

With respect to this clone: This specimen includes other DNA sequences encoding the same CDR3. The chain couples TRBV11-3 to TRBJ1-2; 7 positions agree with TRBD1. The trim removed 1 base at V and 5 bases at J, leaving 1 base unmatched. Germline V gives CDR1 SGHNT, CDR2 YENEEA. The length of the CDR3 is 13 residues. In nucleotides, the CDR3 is TGTGCCAGCAGCTTAGGACAGGGTTATGGCTACACCTTC. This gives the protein CASSLGQGYGYTF.

CDR3 region: CASSTRPRITEAFF. In DNA, the CDR3 is TGTGCCAGTAGTACCCGACCGAGGATCACTGAAGCTTTCTTT. The chain uses TRBV19 and TRBJ1-1; D uncertain. Germline V gene data show CDR1 as LNHDA and CDR2 as SQIVND (reference sequence). CDR3 length equals 14 residues. The germline V and J ends were trimmed by 4 bases and 4 bases, with 13 bases remaining between them.

The CDR3 region has the DNA TGTGCCAGTAGTATAGGACAGGGGTTGAATCAGCCCCAGCATTTT. Translation: CASSIGQGLNQPQHF. The genes are TRBV19 and TRBJ1-5, with 8 bases that match TRBD1. The J segment lost 4 bases and the V segment lost 1 base, leaving 3 bases of the junction unmatched. The CDR3 spans 15 residues. CDR1 is LNHDA, CDR2 SQIVND, per germline (reference sequence).

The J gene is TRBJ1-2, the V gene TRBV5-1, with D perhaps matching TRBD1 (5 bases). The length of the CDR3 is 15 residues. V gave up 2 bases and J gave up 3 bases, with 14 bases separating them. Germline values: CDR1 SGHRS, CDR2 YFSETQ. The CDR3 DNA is TGCGCCAGCAGCTTTACCAGGGTAGGCGACTATGGCTACACCTTC. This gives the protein CASSFTRVGDYGYTF.

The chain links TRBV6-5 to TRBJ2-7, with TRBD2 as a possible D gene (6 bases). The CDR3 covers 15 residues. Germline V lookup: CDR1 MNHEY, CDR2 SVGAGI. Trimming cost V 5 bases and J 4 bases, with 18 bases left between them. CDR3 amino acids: CASSTELRGMYEQYF. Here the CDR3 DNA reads TGTGCCAGCAGTACAGAGTTACGGGGGATGTACGAGCAGTACTTC.

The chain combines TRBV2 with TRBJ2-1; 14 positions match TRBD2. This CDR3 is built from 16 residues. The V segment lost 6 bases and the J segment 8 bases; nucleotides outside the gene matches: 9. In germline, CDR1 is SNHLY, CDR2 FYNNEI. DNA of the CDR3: TGTGCCAGCAGAGCTAGACTAGCGGGAGGGAGGGATGAGCAGTTCTTC. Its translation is CASRARLAGGRDEQFF.

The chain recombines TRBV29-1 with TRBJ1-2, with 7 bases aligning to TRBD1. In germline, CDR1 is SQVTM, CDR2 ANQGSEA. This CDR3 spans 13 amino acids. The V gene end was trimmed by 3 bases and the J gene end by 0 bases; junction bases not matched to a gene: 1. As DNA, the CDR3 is TGCAGCGTTGACGGGACAGCTAACTATGGCTACACCTTC. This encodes CSVDGTANYGYTF. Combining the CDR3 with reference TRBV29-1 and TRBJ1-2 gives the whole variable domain SAVISQKPSRDICQRGTSLTIQCQVDSQVTMMFWYRQQPGQSLTLIATANQGSEATYESGFVIDKFPISRPNLTFSTLTVSNMSPEDSSIYLCSVDGTANYGYTFGSGTRLTVV.

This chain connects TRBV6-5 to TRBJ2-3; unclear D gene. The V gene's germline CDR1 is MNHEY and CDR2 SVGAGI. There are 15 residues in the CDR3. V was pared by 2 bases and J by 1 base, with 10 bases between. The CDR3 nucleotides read TGTGCCAGCAGTTACGGTAACGGTCGCACAGATACGCAGTATTTT. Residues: CASSYGNGRTDTQYF.

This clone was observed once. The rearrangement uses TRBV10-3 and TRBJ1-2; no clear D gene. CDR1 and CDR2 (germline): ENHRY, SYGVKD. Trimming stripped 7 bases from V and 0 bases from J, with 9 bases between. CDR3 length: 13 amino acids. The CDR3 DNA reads TGTGCCATCATATCAGATGCTAACTATGGCTACACCTTC. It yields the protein CAIISDANYGYTF.

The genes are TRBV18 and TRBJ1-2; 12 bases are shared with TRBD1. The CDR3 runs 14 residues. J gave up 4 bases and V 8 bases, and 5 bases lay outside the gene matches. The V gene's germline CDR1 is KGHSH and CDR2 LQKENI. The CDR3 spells CASLGDRGPYGYTF. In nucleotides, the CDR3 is TGTGCCAGCCTAGGGGACAGGGGGCCCTATGGCTACACCTTC.

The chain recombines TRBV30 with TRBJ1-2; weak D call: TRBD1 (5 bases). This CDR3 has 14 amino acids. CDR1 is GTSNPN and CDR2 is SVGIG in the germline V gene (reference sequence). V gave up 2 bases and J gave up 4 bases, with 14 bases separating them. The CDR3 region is CAWSYGQGLYGYTF. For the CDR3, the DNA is TGTGCCTGGAGTTACGGGCAGGGCCTCTATGGCTACACCTTC. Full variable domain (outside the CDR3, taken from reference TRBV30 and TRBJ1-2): SQTIHQWPATLVQPVGSPLSLECTVEGTSNPNLYWYRQAAGRGLQLLFYSVGIGQISSEVPQNLSASRPQDRQFILSSKKLLLSDSGFYLCAWSYGQGLYGYTFGSGTRLTVV.

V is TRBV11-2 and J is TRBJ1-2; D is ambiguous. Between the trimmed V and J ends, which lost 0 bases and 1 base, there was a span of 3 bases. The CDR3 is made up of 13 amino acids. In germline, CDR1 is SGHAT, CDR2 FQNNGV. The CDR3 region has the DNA TGTGCCAGCAGCTTAGACAGTAACTATGGCTACACCTTC. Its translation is CASSLDSNYGYTF. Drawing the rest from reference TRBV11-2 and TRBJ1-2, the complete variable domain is EAGVAQSPRYKIIEKRQSVAFWCNPISGHATLYWYQQILGQGPKLLIQFQNNGVVDDSQLPKDRFSAERLKGVDSTLKIQPAKLEDSAVYLCASSLDSNYGYTFGSGTRLTVV.

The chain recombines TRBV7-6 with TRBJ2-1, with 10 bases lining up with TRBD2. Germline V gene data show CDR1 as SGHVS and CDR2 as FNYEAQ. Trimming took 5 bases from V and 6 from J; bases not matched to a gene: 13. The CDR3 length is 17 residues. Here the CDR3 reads CASSPTAGGSFSNEQFF. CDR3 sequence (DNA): TGTGCCAGCAGCCCCACAGCGGGGGGGTCCTTTAGCAATGAGCAGTTCTTC.

Written as DNA, the CDR3 is TGCGCCAGCAGCGACCCATGGCAGGGTGGCACAGATACGCAGTATTTT. It encodes CASSDPWQGGTDTQYF. The rearrangement links TRBV5-1 to TRBJ2-3, with D possibly matching TRBD1 (5 bases). Trimming pared 4 bases from V and 1 base from J, leaving 16 bases between. The CDR3 extends over 16 amino acids. Germline V lookup: CDR1 SGHRS, CDR2 YFSETQ.

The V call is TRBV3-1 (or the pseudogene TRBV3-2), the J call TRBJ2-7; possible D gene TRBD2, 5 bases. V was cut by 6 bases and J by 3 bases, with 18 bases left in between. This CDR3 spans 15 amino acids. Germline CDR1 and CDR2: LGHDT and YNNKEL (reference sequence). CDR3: CASSAAVEGGYEQYF. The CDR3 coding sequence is TGTGCCAGCAGTGCGGCCGTCGAGGGTGGCTACGAGCAGTACTTC.

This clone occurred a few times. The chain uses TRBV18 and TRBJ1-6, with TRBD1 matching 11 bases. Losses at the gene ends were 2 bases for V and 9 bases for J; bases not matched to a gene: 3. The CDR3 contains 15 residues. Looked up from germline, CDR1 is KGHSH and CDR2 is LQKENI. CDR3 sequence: CASSPGTGGGSPLHF. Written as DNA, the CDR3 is TGTGCCAGCTCACCAGGGACAGGGGGGGGTTCACCCCTCCACTTT.

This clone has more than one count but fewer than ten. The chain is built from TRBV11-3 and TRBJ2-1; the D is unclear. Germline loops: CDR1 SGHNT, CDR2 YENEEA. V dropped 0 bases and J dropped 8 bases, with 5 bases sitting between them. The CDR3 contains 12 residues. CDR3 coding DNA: TGTGCCAGCAGCTTAGATTCTGATGAGCAGTTCTTC. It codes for CASSLDSDEQFF. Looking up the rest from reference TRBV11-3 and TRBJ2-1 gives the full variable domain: EAGVVQSPRYKIIEKKQPVAFWCNPISGHNTLYWYLQNLGQGPELLIRYENEEAVDDSQLPKDRFSAERLKGVDSTLKIQPAELGDSAVYLCASSLDSDEQFFGPGTRLTVL.

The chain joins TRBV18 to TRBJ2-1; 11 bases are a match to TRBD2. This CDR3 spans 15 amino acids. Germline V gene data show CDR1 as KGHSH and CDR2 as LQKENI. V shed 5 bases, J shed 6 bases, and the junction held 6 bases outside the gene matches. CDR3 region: CASSSLAGVFNEQFF. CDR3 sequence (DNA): TGTGCCAGCTCATCACTAGCGGGAGTCTTCAATGAGCAGTTCTTC.

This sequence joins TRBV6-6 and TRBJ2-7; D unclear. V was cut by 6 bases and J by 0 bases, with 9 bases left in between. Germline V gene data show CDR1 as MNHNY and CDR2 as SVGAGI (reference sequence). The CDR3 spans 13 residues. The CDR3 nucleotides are TGTGCCAGCAGCCCGTATAGCTCCTACGAGCAGTACTTC. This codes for CASSPYSSYEQYF.

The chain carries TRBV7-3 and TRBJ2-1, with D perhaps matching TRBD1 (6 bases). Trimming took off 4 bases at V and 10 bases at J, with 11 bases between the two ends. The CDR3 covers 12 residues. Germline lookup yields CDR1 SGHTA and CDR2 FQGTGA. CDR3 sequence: CASSSPRGEQFF. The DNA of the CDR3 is TGTGCCAGCAGCTCTCCGAGGGGGGAGCAGTTCTTC.

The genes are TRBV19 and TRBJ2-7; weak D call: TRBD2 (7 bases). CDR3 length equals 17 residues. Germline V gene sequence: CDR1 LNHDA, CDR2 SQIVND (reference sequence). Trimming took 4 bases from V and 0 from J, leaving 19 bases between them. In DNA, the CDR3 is TGTGCCAGTAGTAGGGGGGGTCTAGGACAGAGCTCCTACGAGCAGTACTTC. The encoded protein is CASSRGGLGQSSYEQYF.